The clone carrying this T cell receptor beta chain rates as medium-sized. With the library built for alpha chains, this beta chain is off target and its frequency is not meaningful. V was pared by 0 bases and J by 7 bases, with 21 bases between. This CDR3 comprises 18 residues. Germline CDR1 is MNHEY and CDR2 is SMNVEV (reference sequence). This record belongs to a study of spatial heterogeneity in lung cancer. The time point here: sample taken at primary tumor resection. Sequencing of whole RNA from tumor, nontumor lung or frozen PBMC involved no sorting. TCRdb re-analysed the 5' RACE reads in MiXCR, keeping a single row per CDR3 protein. The sample lists roughly 6,900 distinct CDR3 sequences; 5% to 7% were seen once.

This specimen was normal lung tissue next to the tumor, taken at surgery. The sequence derives from a female donor with early-stage non-small cell lung cancer. V usage is TRBV27 and J usage is TRBJ2-2; the D gene is possibly TRBD1 (6 bases). The CDR3 sequence is CASSLSPPGQTRGGELFF. The DNA of the CDR3 is TGTGCCAGCAGTTTATCACCCCCCGGACAGACCCGAGGCGGGGAGCTGTTTTTT.